Presented here are 11 T cell receptor beta chains from one specimen sequenced in a study of cytomegalovirus exposure and HLA in healthy donors. Researchers ran the PCR with 60 Vbeta and 13 Jbeta primers. Using immunoSEQ multiplex PCR, the repertoire was profiled, and TCRdb retains in-frame clones only, with some absent. The sample has around 130,000 clones, and its top ten clones hold roughly 2%. The sample consisted of PBMCs. These TCRs come from a woman aged 55-69 years in good health and CMV-seronegative.

The chain carries TRBV6-5 and TRBJ1-2; 10 bases map to TRBD1. Germline V CDR1 and CDR2: MNHEY, SVGAGI. V was pared by 3 bases and J by 5 bases, with 6 bases of the junction left unmatched. The CDR3 extends over 15 amino acids. DNA for the CDR3: TGTGCCAGCAGTTATTCCGGGACAGGGGCTTATGGCTACACCTTC. As protein: CASSYSGTGAYGYTF.

This chain links TRBV10-2 with TRBJ2-3, with TRBD2 matching 9 bases. With 9 bases clipped from V and 1 base from J, the junction kept 8 bases outside the gene matches. Germline V CDR1 and CDR2: WSHSY, SAAADI. The length of the CDR3 is 15 residues. As DNA, the CDR3 is TGCGCCAGTGCCCCCTTAGCGGGGGGCACAGATACGCAGTATTTT. This gives the protein CASAPLAGGTDTQYF.

J is TRBJ1-2 and V is TRBV10-3; the D gene is possibly TRBD1 (6 bases). Trimming pared 4 bases from V and 3 bases from J, leaving 15 bases between. Germline V CDR1 and CDR2: ENHRY, SYGVKD. CDR3 length: 15 residues. The CDR3 region is CAISGTVGLDYGYTF. CDR3 DNA: TGTGCCATCAGTGGGACAGTGGGGTTAGACTATGGCTACACCTTC.

The rearrangement joins TRBV7-3 to TRBJ2-2; the D is unclear. V gave up 8 bases and J gave up 1 base, with 11 bases separating them. The CDR3 runs 14 residues. CDR1 and CDR2 (germline): SGHTA, FQGTGA. CDR3: CASSAGLNTGELFF. CDR3 DNA sequence: TGTGCCAGCTCGGCCGGGTTGAACACCGGGGAGCTGTTTTTT.

The CDR3, as DNA: TGTGCCAGCAGCCGACAGGGACACTCTGGGGCCAACGTCCTGACTTTC. Translated, it gives CASSRQGHSGANVLTF. The V and J genes are TRBV7-3 and TRBJ2-6, with 7 bases that match TRBD1. V lost 5 bases, J lost 0 bases, and 4 bases stayed unmatched. Looked up from germline, CDR1 is SGHTA and CDR2 is FQGTGA. The CDR3 length is 16 residues. Full variable domain (rest looked up from reference TRBV7-3 and TRBJ2-6): GAGVSQTPSNKVTEKGKYVELRCDPISGHTALYWYRQSLGQGPEFLIYFQGTGAADDSGLPNDRFFAVRPEGSVSTLKIQRTERGDSAVYLCASSRQGHSGANVLTFGAGSRLTVL.

The chain is built from TRBV11-2 and TRBJ1-1, with D perhaps TRBD1 (5 bases). Germline V gene data show CDR1 as SGHAT and CDR2 as FQNNGV. Trimming removed 1 base from V and 4 bases from J, with 10 bases in between. The CDR3 runs to 14 residues. CDR3 region: CASSLGGLTTEAFF. The DNA for the CDR3 is TGTGCCAGCAGCTTAGGGGGACTGACCACTGAAGCTTTCTTT.

This sequence joins TRBV29-1 and TRBJ1-1; 10 nucleotides match TRBD1. J gave up 1 base and V 4 bases, and 6 bases lay outside the gene matches. In germline, CDR1 is SQVTM, CDR2 ANQGSEA. The CDR3 contains 15 residues. This CDR3 reads CSVVGQGDRNTEAFF. DNA for the CDR3: TGCAGCGTTGTTGGACAGGGGGACAGGAACACTGAAGCTTTCTTT.

The rearrangement links TRBV28 to TRBJ2-7; 8 bases align to TRBD2. This CDR3 spans 15 amino acids. V shed 5 bases and J 3 bases; nucleotides not matched to a gene: 9. CDR1 is MDHEN and CDR2 is SYDVKM in the germline V gene. The CDR3 coding sequence is TGTGCCAGCAGTCCCGGGACTAGTTGGGTCTACGAGCAGTACTTC. This codes for CASSPGTSWVYEQYF.

This chain uses TRBV7-3 with TRBJ1-1, with D possibly matching TRBD1 (5 bases). This CDR3 is built from 13 residues. Germline CDR1 and CDR2: SGHTA and FQGTGA. The V end was cut by 8 bases, the J end by 5 bases, with 15 bases between. The CDR3 is CASGQGGGTEAFF. CDR3 DNA: TGTGCCAGCGGGCAGGGTGGAGGGACTGAAGCTTTCTTT. The full variable domain, rest sourced from reference TRBV7-3 and TRBJ1-1, is GAGVSQTPSNKVTEKGKYVELRCDPISGHTALYWYRQSLGQGPEFLIYFQGTGAADDSGLPNDRFFAVRPEGSVSTLKIQRTERGDSAVYLCASGQGGGTEAFFGQGTRLTVV.

This chain connects TRBV28 to TRBJ1-2; TRBD1 matches at 7 bases. The V gene's germline CDR1 is MDHEN and CDR2 SYDVKM. This CDR3 is built from 16 residues. J was trimmed by 7 bases and V by 3 bases; bases with no gene match: 14. The CDR3: CASSFQTGKGVGGYTF. The CDR3 bases are TGTGCCAGCAGTTTCCAGACAGGGAAAGGTGTGGGTGGCTACACCTTC.

The chain joins TRBV2 to TRBJ2-2; D remains ambiguous. The CDR3 extends over 14 amino acids. Germline V gene lookup returns CDR1 SNHLY and CDR2 FYNNEI. Between the trimmed V and J ends, which lost 4 bases and 4 bases, there was a span of 10 bases. The CDR3 region has the DNA TGTGCCAGCAGTGGTTTGCTAATCACCGGGGAGCTGTTTTTT. Its protein product is CASSGLLITGELFF. The full variable domain, its missing parts supplied by reference TRBV2 and TRBJ2-2, is EPEVTQTPSHQVTQMGQEVILRCVPISNHLYFYWYRQILGQKVEFLVSFYNNEISEKSEIFDDQFSVERPDGSNFTLKIRSTKLEDSAMYFCASSGLLITGELFFGEGSRLTVL.